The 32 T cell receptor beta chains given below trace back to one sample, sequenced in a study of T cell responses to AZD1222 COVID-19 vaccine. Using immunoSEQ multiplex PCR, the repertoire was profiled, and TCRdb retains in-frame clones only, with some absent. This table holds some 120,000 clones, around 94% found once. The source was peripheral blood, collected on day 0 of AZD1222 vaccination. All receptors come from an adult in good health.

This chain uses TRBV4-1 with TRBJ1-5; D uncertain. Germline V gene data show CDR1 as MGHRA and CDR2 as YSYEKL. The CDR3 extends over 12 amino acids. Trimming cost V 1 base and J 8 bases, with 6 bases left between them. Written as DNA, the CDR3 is TGCGCCAGCAGCCAAGGATCAGAGCCCCAGCATTTT. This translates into CASSQGSEPQHF.

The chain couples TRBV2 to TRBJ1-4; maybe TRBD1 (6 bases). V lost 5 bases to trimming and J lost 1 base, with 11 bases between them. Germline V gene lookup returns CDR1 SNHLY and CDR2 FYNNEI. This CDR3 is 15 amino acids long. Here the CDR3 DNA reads TGTGCCAGCAGTTTTACAGGGCTAACTAATGAAAAACTGTTTTTT. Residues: CASSFTGLTNEKLFF.

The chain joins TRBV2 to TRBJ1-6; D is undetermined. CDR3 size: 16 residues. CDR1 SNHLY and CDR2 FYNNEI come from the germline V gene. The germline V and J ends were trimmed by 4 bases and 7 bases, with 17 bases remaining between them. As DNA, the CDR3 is TGTGCCAGCAGTGCGTTGGGCAGCAGTATGAATTCACCCCTCCACTTT. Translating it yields CASSALGSSMNSPLHF.

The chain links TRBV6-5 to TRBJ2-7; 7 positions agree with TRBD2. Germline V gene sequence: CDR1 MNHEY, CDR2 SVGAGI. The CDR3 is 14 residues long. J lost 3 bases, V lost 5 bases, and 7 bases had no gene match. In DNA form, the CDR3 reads TGTGCCAGCAGTCTTGTAGCGGGCAACTACGAGCAGTACTTC. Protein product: CASSLVAGNYEQYF.

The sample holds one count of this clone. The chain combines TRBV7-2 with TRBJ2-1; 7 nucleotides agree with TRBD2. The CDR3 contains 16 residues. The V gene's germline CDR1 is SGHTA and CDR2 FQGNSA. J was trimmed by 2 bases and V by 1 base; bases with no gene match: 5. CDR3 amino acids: CASSLEAGWTYNEQFF. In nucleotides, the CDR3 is TGTGCCAGCAGCTTAGAAGCGGGATGGACCTACAATGAGCAGTTCTTC.

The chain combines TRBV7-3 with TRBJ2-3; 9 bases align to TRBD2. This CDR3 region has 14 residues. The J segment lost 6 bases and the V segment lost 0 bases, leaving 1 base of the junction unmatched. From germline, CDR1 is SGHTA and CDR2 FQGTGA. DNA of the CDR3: TGTGCCAGCAGCTTAACTAGCGGGAGTGATACGCAGTATTTT. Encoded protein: CASSLTSGSDTQYF.

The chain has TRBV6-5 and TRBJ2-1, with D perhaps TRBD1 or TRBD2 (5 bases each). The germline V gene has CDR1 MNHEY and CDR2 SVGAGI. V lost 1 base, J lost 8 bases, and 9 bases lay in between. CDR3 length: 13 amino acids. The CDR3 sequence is CASSYLGPYEQFF. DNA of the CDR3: TGTGCCAGCAGTTACTTGGGACCCTATGAGCAGTTCTTC.

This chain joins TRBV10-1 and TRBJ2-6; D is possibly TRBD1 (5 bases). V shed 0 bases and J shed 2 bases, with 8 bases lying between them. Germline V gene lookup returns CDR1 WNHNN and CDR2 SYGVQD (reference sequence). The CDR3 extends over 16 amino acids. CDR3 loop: CASSESWGAGANVLTF. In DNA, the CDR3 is TGCGCCAGCAGTGAGTCCTGGGGCGCTGGGGCCAACGTCCTGACTTTC.

The CDR3 DNA is TGTGCCAGCAGCTTGGCCTGGGTAACCTACGAGCAGTACTTC. Translated, it gives CASSLAWVTYEQYF. The J gene is TRBJ2-7, the V gene TRBV5-6, with D unresolved. V was trimmed by 0 bases and J by 2 bases, leaving 9 bases between them. The length of the CDR3 is 14 residues. CDR1 SGHDT and CDR2 YYEEEE come from the germline V gene.

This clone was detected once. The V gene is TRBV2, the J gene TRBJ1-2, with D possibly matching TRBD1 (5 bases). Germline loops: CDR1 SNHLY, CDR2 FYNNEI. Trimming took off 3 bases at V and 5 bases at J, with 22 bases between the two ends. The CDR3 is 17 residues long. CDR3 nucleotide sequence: TGTGCCAGCAGTGAGGCGCCGGGGCCCAGCGAGGGGTATGGCTACACCTTC. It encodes CASSEAPGPSEGYGYTF.

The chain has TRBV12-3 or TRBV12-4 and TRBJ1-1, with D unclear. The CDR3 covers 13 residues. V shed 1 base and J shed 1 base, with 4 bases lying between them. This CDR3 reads CASSLEANTEAFF. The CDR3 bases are TGTGCCAGCAGTTTAGAAGCGAACACTGAAGCTTTCTTT.

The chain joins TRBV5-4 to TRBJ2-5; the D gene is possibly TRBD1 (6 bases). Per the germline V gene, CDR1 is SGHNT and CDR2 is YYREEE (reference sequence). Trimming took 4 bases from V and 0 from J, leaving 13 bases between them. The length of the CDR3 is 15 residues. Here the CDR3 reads CASSPSTGYQETQYF. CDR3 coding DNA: TGTGCCAGCAGCCCCTCAACAGGGTACCAAGAGACCCAGTACTTC.

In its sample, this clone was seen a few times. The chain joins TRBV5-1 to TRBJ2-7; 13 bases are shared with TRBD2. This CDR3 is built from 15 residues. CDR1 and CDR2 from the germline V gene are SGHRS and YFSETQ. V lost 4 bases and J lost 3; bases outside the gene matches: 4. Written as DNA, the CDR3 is TGCGCCAGCAGCCAGGGACTAGCGGGAAGCTACGAGCAGTACTTC. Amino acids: CASSQGLAGSYEQYF.

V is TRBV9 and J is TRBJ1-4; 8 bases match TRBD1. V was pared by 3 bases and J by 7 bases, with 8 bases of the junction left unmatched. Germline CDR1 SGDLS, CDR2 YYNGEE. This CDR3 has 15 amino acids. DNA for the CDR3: TGTGCCAGCAGCGCCCAGCCGGACAGGGCTGAAAAACTGTTTTTT. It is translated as CASSAQPDRAEKLFF.

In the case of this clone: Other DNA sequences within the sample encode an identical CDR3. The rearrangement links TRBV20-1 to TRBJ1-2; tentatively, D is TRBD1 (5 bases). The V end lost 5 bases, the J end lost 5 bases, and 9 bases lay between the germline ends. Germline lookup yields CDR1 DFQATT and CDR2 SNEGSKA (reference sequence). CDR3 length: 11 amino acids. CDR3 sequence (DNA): TGCAGTGCTCGGGACGGATATGGCTACACCTTC. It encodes CSARDGYGYTF.

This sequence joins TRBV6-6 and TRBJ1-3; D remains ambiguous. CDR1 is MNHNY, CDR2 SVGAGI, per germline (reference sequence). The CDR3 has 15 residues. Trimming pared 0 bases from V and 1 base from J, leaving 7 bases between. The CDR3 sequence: CASSYSTESGNTIYF. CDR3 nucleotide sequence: TGTGCCAGCAGTTACTCAACCGAATCTGGAAACACCATATATTTT.

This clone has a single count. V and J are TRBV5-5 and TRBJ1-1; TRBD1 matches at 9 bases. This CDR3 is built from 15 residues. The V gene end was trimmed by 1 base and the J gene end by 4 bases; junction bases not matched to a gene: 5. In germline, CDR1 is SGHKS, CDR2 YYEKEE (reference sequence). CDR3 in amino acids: CASSLTGGRGTEAFF. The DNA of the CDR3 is TGTGCCAGCAGCTTGACAGGGGGCAGGGGCACTGAAGCTTTCTTT.

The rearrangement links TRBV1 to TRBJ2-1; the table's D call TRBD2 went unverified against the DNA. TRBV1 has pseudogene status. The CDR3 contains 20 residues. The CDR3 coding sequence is TGCACCAGCAGCCAATCCCTCCCGGGACTAGCTATTGTCGTTGGGAATGAGCAGTTCTTC. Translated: CTSSQSLPGLAIVVGNEQFF.

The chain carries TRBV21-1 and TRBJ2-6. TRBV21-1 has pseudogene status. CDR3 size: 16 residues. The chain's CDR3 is CASTPKKVSGANVLTF. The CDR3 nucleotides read TGTGCCAGCACTCCCAAAAAGGTATCTGGGGCCAACGTCCTGACTTTC.

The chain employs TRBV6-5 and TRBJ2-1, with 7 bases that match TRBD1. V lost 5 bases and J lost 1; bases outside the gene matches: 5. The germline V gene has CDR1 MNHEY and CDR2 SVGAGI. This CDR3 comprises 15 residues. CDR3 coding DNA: TGTGCCAGCAGTAGACGACAGGGTTCCTACAATGAGCAGTTCTTC. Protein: CASSRRQGSYNEQFF.

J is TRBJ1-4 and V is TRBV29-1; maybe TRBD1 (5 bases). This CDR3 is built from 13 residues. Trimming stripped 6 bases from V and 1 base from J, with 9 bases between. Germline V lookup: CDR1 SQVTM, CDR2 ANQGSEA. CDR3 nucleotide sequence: TGCAGCGTGACGGGGGGAACTAATGAAAAACTGTTTTTT. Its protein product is CSVTGGTNEKLFF.

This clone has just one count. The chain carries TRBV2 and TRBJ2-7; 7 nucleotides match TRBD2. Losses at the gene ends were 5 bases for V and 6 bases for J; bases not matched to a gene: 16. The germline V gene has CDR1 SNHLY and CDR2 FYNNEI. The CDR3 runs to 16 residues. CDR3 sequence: CASSPLSHLTSPEQYF. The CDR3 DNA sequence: TGTGCCAGCAGTCCCCTTTCCCACCTGACTAGCCCCGAGCAGTACTTC.

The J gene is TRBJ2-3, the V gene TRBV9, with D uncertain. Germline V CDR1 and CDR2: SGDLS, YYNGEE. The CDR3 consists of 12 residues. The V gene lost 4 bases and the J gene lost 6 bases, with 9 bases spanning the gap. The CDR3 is CASSPTIDTQYF. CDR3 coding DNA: TGTGCCAGCAGCCCGACGATTGATACGCAGTATTTT. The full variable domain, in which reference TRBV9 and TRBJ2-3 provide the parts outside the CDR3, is DSGVTQTPKHLITATGQRVTLRCSPRSGDLSVYWYQQSLDQGLQFLIQYYNGEERAKGNILERFSAQQFPDLHSELNLSSLELGDSALYFCASSPTIDTQYFGPGTRLTVL.

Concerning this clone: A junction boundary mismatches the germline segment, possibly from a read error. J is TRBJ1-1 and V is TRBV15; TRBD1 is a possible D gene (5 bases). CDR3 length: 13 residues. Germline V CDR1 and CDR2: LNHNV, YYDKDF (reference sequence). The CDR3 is CATSRDTGPLFLF. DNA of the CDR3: TGTGCCACCAGCAGAGATACAGGACCCTTGTTTCTCTTT.

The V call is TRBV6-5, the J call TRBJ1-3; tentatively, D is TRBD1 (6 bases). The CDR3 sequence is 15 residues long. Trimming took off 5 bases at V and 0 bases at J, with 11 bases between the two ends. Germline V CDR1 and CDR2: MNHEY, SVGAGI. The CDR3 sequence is CASSLRGGSGNTIYF. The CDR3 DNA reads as TGTGCCAGCAGTCTTAGAGGGGGCTCTGGAAACACCATATATTTT.

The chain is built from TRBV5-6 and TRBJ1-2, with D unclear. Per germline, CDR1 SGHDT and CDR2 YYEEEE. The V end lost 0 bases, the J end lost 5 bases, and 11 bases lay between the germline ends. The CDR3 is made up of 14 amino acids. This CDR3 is CASSLGDTGYGYTF. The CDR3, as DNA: TGTGCCAGCAGCTTGGGTGACACTGGTTATGGCTACACCTTC.

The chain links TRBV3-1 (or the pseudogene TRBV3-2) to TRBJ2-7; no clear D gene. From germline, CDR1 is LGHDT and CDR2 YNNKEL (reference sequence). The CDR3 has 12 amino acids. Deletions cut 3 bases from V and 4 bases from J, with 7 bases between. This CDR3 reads CASSHSDYEQYF. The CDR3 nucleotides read TGTGCCAGCAGCCACTCGGATTACGAGCAGTACTTC.

The CDR3 sequence is CASSRNNGETQYF. The CDR3 coding sequence is TGTGCCAGCAGCAGAAACAACGGGGAGACCCAGTACTTC. This rearrangement joins TRBV27 to TRBJ2-5; D unresolved. Trimming took off 6 bases at V and 5 bases at J, with 13 bases between the two ends. The CDR3 has 13 amino acids. Looked up from germline, CDR1 is MNHEY and CDR2 is SMNVEV (reference sequence).

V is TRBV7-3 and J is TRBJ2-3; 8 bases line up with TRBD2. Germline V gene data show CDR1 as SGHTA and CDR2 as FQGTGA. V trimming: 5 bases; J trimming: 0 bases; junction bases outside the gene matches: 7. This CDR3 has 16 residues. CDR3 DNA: TGTGCCAGCAGCCCATTAGCGGGGTCTAGCACAGATACGCAGTATTTT. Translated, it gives CASSPLAGSSTDTQYF.

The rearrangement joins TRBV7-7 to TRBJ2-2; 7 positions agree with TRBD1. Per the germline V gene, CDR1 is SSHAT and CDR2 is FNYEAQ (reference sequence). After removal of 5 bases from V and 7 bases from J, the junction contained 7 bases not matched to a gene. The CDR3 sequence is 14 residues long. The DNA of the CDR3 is TGTGCCAGCAGCCAAGGGACAGCCGGCGGGGAGCTGTTTTTT. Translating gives CASSQGTAGGELFF. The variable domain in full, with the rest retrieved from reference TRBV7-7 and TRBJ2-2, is GAGVSQSPRYKVTKRGQDVTLRCDPISSHATLYWYQQALGQGPEFLTYFNYEAQPDKSGLPSDRFSAERPEGSISTLTIQRTEQRDSAMYRCASSQGTAGGELFFGEGSRLTVL.

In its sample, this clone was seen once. Here the CDR3 DNA reads TGCGCCAGCAGTACGCAGTTTAACACTGAAGCTTTCTTT. It is translated as CASSTQFNTEAFF. The gene calls are TRBV10-2 and TRBJ1-1, with D unresolved. The CDR3 is 13 residues long. The V and J ends lost 5 bases and 2 bases respectively, with 9 bases between them. Germline V gives CDR1 WSHSY, CDR2 SAAADI.

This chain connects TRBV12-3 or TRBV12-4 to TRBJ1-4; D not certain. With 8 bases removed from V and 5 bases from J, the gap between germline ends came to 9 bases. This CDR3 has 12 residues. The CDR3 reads CASGRVNEKLFF. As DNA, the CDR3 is TGTGCCAGCGGTAGGGTAAATGAAAAACTGTTTTTT.